This entry lists 6 T cell receptor beta chains sequenced from one sample in a study of blood T cell repertoires in COVID-19 (dated by TCRdb to the early 2020s). The method was the immunoSEQ multiplex PCR assay. The source is immuneACCESS, and TCRdb retained only in-frame sequences with V and J called. Part of the clones is not carried over; for the studies checked, unresolved V genes explain less than half of this, and the remainder is unexplained. A total of about 340,000 clones appear in this sample, about 90% of them only once. Clones ranked in the top ten supply more than 5.5% of the sample. The sequencing input was peripheral blood. These receptors all come from a woman in her sixties or seventies with COVID-19, enrolled during active disease.

The genes are TRBV7-2 and TRBJ2-7, with TRBD2 matching over 7 bases. CDR1 is SGHTA and CDR2 is FQGNSA in the germline V gene. With V trimmed by 1 base and J by 8 bases, 2 bases remained unmatched. The CDR3 consists of 12 residues. For the CDR3, the DNA is TGTGCCAGCAGCTTAGGGGAGGGAAAGCAGTACTTC. Its protein product is CASSLGEGKQYF.

The chain employs TRBV27 and TRBJ2-4; maybe TRBD2 (6 bases). The CDR3 has 15 residues. Germline lookup yields CDR1 MNHEY and CDR2 SMNVEV (reference sequence). Trimming took off 5 bases at V and 8 bases at J, with 19 bases between the two ends. Here the CDR3 reads CASSPTSEGYDIQYF. Written as DNA, the CDR3 is TGTGCCAGCAGTCCCACTTCGGAGGGCTACGACATTCAGTACTTC.

This rearrangement joins TRBV10-3 to TRBJ1-5; D gene uncertain. The CDR3 is 12 amino acids. Germline V gene sequence: CDR1 ENHRY, CDR2 SYGVKD. V lost 0 bases and J 9 bases, leaving 6 bases between the germline ends. The CDR3 region has the DNA TGTGCCATCAGTGAGTCCCGGAGGCCCCAGCATTTT. Its translation is CAISESRRPQHF.

This clone was found once. The rearrangement uses TRBV25-1 and TRBJ1-2; D is unresolved. V shed 5 bases and J shed 5 bases, with 15 bases lying between them. The germline V gene has CDR1 MGHDK and CDR2 SYGVNS. The CDR3 totals 14 residues. As DNA, the CDR3 is TGTGCCAGCAGTTCACAGTACCCACGGTATGGCTACACCTTC. Translated: CASSSQYPRYGYTF.

This clone came up once. This sample includes further DNA sequences coding for the same CDR3. The chain recombines TRBV7-9 with TRBJ1-2; a possible D gene is TRBD1 (6 bases). The CDR3 has 13 residues. Germline-derived CDR1 and CDR2 are SEHNR and FQNEAQ (reference sequence). Trimming cost V 3 bases and J 5 bases, with 10 bases left between them. The CDR3 reads CASSLGGPYGYTF. The CDR3 coding sequence is TGTGCCAGCAGCTTGGGGGGGCCTTATGGCTACACCTTC.

This chain uses TRBV28 with TRBJ2-5; no definite D call. The CDR3 length is 11 residues. The germline V gene has CDR1 MDHEN and CDR2 SYDVKM. Trimming cost V 5 bases and J 4 bases, with 5 bases left between them. The CDR3 here is CASSKLETQYF. CDR3 bases: TGTGCCAGCAGTAAACTAGAGACCCAGTACTTC.